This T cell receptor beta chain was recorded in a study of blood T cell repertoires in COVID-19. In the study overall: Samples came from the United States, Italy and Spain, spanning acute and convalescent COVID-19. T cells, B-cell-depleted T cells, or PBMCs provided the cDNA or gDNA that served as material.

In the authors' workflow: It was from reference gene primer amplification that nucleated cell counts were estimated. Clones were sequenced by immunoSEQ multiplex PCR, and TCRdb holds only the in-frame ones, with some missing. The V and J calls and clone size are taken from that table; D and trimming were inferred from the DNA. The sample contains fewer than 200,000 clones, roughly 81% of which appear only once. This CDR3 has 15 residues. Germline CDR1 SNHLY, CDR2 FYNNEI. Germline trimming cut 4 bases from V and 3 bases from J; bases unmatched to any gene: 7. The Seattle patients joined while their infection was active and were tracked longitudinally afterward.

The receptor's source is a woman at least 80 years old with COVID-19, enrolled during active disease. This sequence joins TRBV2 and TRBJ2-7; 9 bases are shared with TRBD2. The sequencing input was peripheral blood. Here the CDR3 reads CASSVSAGGGYEQYF. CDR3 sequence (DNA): TGTGCCAGCAGTGTATCTGCGGGAGGGGGCTACGAGCAGTACTTC.